The rows below give T cell receptor beta chains drawn from one sample of a study of CD8+ T cells in alopecia areata. Here immunoSEQ multiplex PCR was the method, and the copy in TCRdb shows in-frame clones only, minus some. This table holds approximately 210,000 clones, just over 65% found once. Sequenced material: CD4+ T cells sorted from blood, taken at approximately week 42, from a patient treated with tofacitinib. The receptors stem from a human donor with alopecia areata. The CDR3 runs from the conserved cysteine through the conserved F or W.

v_gene,CDR3aa
TRBV29-1,CSVVAGDSYEQYF
TRBV19,CASMLQMNTEAFF
TRBV6-5,CASSYDTGRGAEAFF
TRBV29-1,CSVETGTDTQYF
TRBV29-1,CSVDLVGSGNEKLFF
TRBV10-3,CAIGQPGTENYGYTF
TRBV30,CAWSPRSPTDTQYF
TRBV7-2,CASSLATGRTTEAFF
TRBV6-1,CAANWYGGNQETQYF
TRBV11-1,CASSLAQGVGNEQFF
TRBV29-1,CSVEKGIGPNYGYTF
TRBV30,CAGQGQLNTEAFF
TRBV4-1,CASSQEPSGGLIGQYF
TRBV1,CTSSLRRSYEQYF
TRBV30,CAWSWGGNEKLFF
TRBV5-1,CASSLRTGGGYTF
TRBV27,CASSLLDGETQYF
TRBV2,CASSVESSGANVLTF
TRBV29-1,CSVVRRGHYNEQFF
TRBV27,CASSLGTGSNTEAFF
TRBV29-1,CSHPARIATDTQYF
TRBV29-1,CSVEDLRGAGANVLTF
TRBV29-1,CSVTGVGETQYF
TRBV19,CASSIRPGSPLHF
TRBV6-5,CASSGATGANVLTF
TRBV29-1,CSVSTGPSGNTIYF
TRBV5-1,CASSLRGVSTDTQYF